A single sample is the source of the 32 T cell receptor beta chains below, sequenced in a study of blood T cell repertoires in COVID-19. Measured with immunoSEQ multiplex PCR; TCRdb has only the in-frame clones, and not every one. The table has some 150,000 clones, more than 65% seen once. Sequenced input: peripheral blood. These receptors all stem from a human donor with acute or convalescent COVID-19. The donor label of this sample is uncertain.

The chain links TRBV14 to TRBJ2-4; TRBD1 aligns across 12 bases. The CDR3 has 16 amino acids. Losses at the gene ends were 5 bases for V and 6 bases for J; bases not matched to a gene: 8. Germline-derived CDR1 and CDR2 are SGHDN and FVKESK. The CDR3 region is CASSSGDRGPVNIQYF. The DNA for the CDR3 is TGTGCCAGCAGCTCGGGGGACAGGGGGCCGGTAAACATTCAGTACTTC. Drawing the rest from reference TRBV14 and TRBJ2-4, the complete variable domain is EAGVTQFPSHSVIEKGQTVTLRCDPISGHDNLYWYRRVMGKEIKFLLHFVKESKQDESGMPNNRFLAERTGGTYSTLKVQPAELEDSGVYFCASSSGDRGPVNIQYFGAGTRLSVL.

This CDR3 reads CSARDRDEQYF. In DNA form, the CDR3 reads TGCAGTGCTAGAGATCGTGACGAGCAGTACTTC. The chain combines TRBV20-1 with TRBJ2-7; no reliable D call. Germline V CDR1 and CDR2: DFQATT, SNEGSKA (reference sequence). The CDR3 is 11 amino acids. Between the trimmed V and J ends, which lost 0 bases and 5 bases, there was a span of 5 bases.

The chain uses TRBV18 and TRBJ2-7, with 8 bases lining up with TRBD1. The germline V gene encodes CDR1 KGHSH and CDR2 LQKENI. There are 12 residues in the CDR3. The V segment lost 6 bases and the J segment 9 bases; nucleotides outside the gene matches: 7. The CDR3 here is CASSLGQGVQYF. The CDR3 DNA reads as TGTGCCAGCTCTCTCGGACAGGGTGTGCAGTACTTC.

The chain has TRBV3-1 (or the pseudogene TRBV3-2) and TRBJ1-4; maybe TRBD1 (5 bases). This CDR3 contains 15 residues. From germline, CDR1 is LGHDT and CDR2 YNNKEL (reference sequence). Trimming took 4 bases from V and 8 from J, leaving 17 bases between them. For the CDR3, the DNA is TGTGCCAGCAGCCTGGGAGGGACTGGGGGAGAAAAACTGTTTTTT. This codes for CASSLGGTGGEKLFF.

Turning to this clone: Possible read error: a much larger clone is one base away. CDR3 amino acids: CASSRGLAGTDTQYF. The CDR3 nucleotides are TGTGCCAGCAGCCGGGGACTAGCGGGGACAGATACGCAGTATTTT. The rearrangement uses TRBV3-1 (or the pseudogene TRBV3-2) and TRBJ2-3; 13 positions agree with TRBD2. The length of the CDR3 is 15 residues. CDR1 LGHDT and CDR2 YNNKEL come from the germline V gene (reference sequence). With 4 bases clipped from V and 3 bases from J, the junction kept 1 base outside the gene matches.

The V and J genes are TRBV11-2 and TRBJ2-1, with 7 bases lining up with TRBD1. The length of the CDR3 is 15 residues. Germline-derived CDR1 and CDR2 are SGHAT and FQNNGV. Trimming cost V 5 bases and J 0 bases; bases outside gene matches: 4. CDR3 sequence reads: CASSPDRVSYNEQFF. CDR3 nucleotides: TGTGCCAGCAGCCCAGACAGGGTCTCCTACAATGAGCAGTTCTTC.

This clone was picked up a small number of times. The chain is built from TRBV2 and TRBJ2-1; 7 bases match TRBD1. Unmatched junction bases numbered 7, after V lost 8 bases and J lost 9 bases. This CDR3 has 12 residues. The germline gives CDR1 SNHLY, CDR2 FYNNEI. The CDR3 sequence: CASGGQSPEQFF. The CDR3 DNA sequence: TGTGCCAGCGGGGGACAGTCTCCTGAGCAGTTCTTC.

This clone was seen more than once but under ten times. Written as DNA, the CDR3 is TGCGCCAGCAGCCAAAAGGCAAGGGAGCCCTTTTGGAATACGCAGTATTTT. Protein: CASSQKAREPFWNTQYF. The J gene is TRBJ2-3, the V gene TRBV4-1; a weak D match, TRBD2 (5 bases). Germline CDR1 is MGHRA and CDR2 is YSYEKL. The CDR3 covers 17 residues. Trimming took off 2 bases at V and 7 bases at J, with 22 bases between the two ends.

The rearrangement links TRBV27 to TRBJ2-7; 10 nucleotides agree with TRBD1. The CDR3 is 16 residues long. Germline values: CDR1 MNHEY, CDR2 SMNVEV (reference sequence). V lost 8 bases, J lost 0 bases, and 10 bases stayed unmatched. This CDR3 is CASRREGTGDSYEQYF. The CDR3 bases are TGTGCCAGCCGACGCGAGGGGACAGGGGACTCCTACGAGCAGTACTTC.

This clone has a handful of counts. The V gene is TRBV12-3 or TRBV12-4, the J gene TRBJ1-4; weak D call: TRBD1 (5 bases). V shed 3 bases and J shed 11 bases, with 10 bases lying between them. The CDR3 covers 12 residues. CDR3 DNA sequence: TGTGCCAGCAGTTTTGGGGGAGGGAAACTGTTTTTT. Its translation: CASSFGGGKLFF.

This clone was picked up a small number of times. The chain links TRBV11-2 to TRBJ2-7, with 12 bases fitting TRBD2. The CDR3 extends over 15 amino acids. V lost 5 bases, J lost 4 bases, and 6 bases stayed unmatched. From germline, CDR1 is SGHAT and CDR2 FQNNGV. CDR3 sequence reads: CASSTRLAGEYEQYF. DNA of the CDR3: TGTGCCAGCAGCACCCGACTAGCGGGAGAATACGAGCAGTACTTC. Variable domain in full (rest from reference TRBV11-2 and TRBJ2-7): EAGVAQSPRYKIIEKRQSVAFWCNPISGHATLYWYQQILGQGPKLLIQFQNNGVVDDSQLPKDRFSAERLKGVDSTLKIQPAKLEDSAVYLCASSTRLAGEYEQYFGPGTRLTVT.

The rearrangement links TRBV19 to TRBJ1-6, with no clear D. Germline-derived CDR1 and CDR2 are LNHDA and SQIVND (reference sequence). Between the trimmed V and J ends, which lost 3 bases and 6 bases, there was a span of 9 bases. The CDR3 is made up of 14 amino acids. This CDR3 is CASSILQANSPLHF. The CDR3 DNA reads as TGTGCCAGTAGTATTTTGCAGGCTAATTCACCCCTCCACTTT. The complete variable domain, with remaining parts taken from reference TRBV19 and TRBJ1-6, reads DGGITQSPKYLFRKEGQNVTLSCEQNLNHDAMYWYRQDPGQGLRLIYYSQIVNDFQKGDIAEGYSVSREKKESFPLTVTSAQKNPTAFYLCASSILQANSPLHFGNGTRLTVT.

The V and J genes are TRBV6-1 and TRBJ1-6, with D possibly TRBD1 on 6 matching bases. The CDR3 length is 15 residues. The germline V gene encodes CDR1 MNHNS and CDR2 SASEGT. Trimming shortened V by 2 bases and J by 6 bases, and 11 bases separated the two germline ends. The CDR3: CASSELGQINSPLHF. The DNA for the CDR3 is TGTGCCAGCAGTGAACTAGGACAGATTAATTCACCCCTCCACTTT.

In its sample, this clone was seen once. Other DNA sequences within the sample encode an identical CDR3. The chain carries TRBV3-1 (or the pseudogene TRBV3-2) and TRBJ1-5; D may be TRBD1 (6 bases). The CDR3 spans 16 residues. The V gene's germline CDR1 is LGHDT and CDR2 YNNKEL (reference sequence). The V and J ends lost 0 bases and 2 bases respectively, with 11 bases between them. The CDR3 reads CASSQDSRGGNQPQHF. The CDR3 DNA is TGTGCCAGCAGCCAAGATTCCAGGGGTGGCAATCAGCCCCAGCATTTT.

CDR3 region: CASSQGSGFETQYF. CDR3 DNA sequence: TGCGCCAGCAGCCAAGGCTCGGGATTCGAGACCCAGTACTTC. V usage is TRBV4-1 and J usage is TRBJ2-5, with TRBD2 as a possible D gene (5 bases). The CDR3 consists of 14 residues. Trimming took 1 base from V and 5 from J, leaving 11 bases between them. Looked up from germline, CDR1 is MGHRA and CDR2 is YSYEKL.

In this sample, this clone turned up a few times. The chain couples TRBV3-1 (or the pseudogene TRBV3-2) to TRBJ2-7, with a possible D match to TRBD2 (5 bases). With 4 bases removed from V and 5 bases from J, the gap between germline ends came to 9 bases. Germline V gene sequence: CDR1 LGHDT, CDR2 YNNKEL (reference sequence). There are 12 residues in the CDR3. This CDR3 reads CASSRGSHEQYF. The CDR3 DNA follows: TGTGCCAGCAGCCGAGGGAGTCACGAGCAGTACTTC.

The V gene is TRBV5-4, the J gene TRBJ1-1, with D possibly TRBD1 on 5 matching bases. Germline V gene sequence: CDR1 SGHNT, CDR2 YYREEE (reference sequence). Between the trimmed V and J ends, which lost 5 bases and 4 bases, there was a span of 21 bases. The CDR3 runs 16 residues. The CDR3 spells CASSYDQTVQVTEAFF. In DNA form, the CDR3 reads TGTGCCAGCAGTTACGACCAGACAGTACAGGTCACTGAAGCTTTCTTT.

In DNA, the CDR3 is TGTGCCAGTAGTATACAAGGCAGGGGAGTCACTGAAGCTTTCTTT. Translation gives CASSIQGRGVTEAFF. The V call is TRBV19, the J call TRBJ1-1, with a possible D match to TRBD1 (6 bases). Trimming left V 2 bases short and J 4 bases short, with 14 bases between. The CDR3 is 15 amino acids. Germline values: CDR1 LNHDA, CDR2 SQIVND (reference sequence).

V usage is TRBV29-1 and J usage is TRBJ1-1, with 7 bases lining up with TRBD1. V lost 6 bases and J lost 2; bases outside the gene matches: 15. This CDR3 contains 16 residues. Germline V gene lookup returns CDR1 SQVTM and CDR2 ANQGSEA. DNA of the CDR3: TGCAGCGTAGCGAACAGGGGTGGTTCTTACAACACTGAAGCTTTCTTT. As protein: CSVANRGGSYNTEAFF.

The rearrangement uses TRBV9 and TRBJ2-1, with D possibly matching TRBD2 (6 bases). V was cut by 0 bases and J by 6 bases, with 19 bases left in between. This CDR3 region has 17 residues. Germline V CDR1 and CDR2: SGDLS, YYNGEE. The CDR3 DNA sequence: TGTGCCAGCAGCGTAGAAGTTGGCGGGACCCTTCTCAATGAGCAGTTCTTC. Amino acids: CASSVEVGGTLLNEQFF.

This chain uses TRBV30 with TRBJ2-5; 9 bases line up with TRBD2. V gave up 1 base and J gave up 2 bases; unmatched junction bases: 8. Germline values: CDR1 GTSNPN, CDR2 SVGIG (reference sequence). The CDR3 runs 16 residues. CDR3 in DNA: TGTGCCTGGAGTGCCGGATTAGCGGGAGTTCAAGAGACCCAGTACTTC. Protein product: CAWSAGLAGVQETQYF.

The chain carries TRBV18 and TRBJ1-1, with 7 bases identical to TRBD1. J lost 2 bases, V lost 3 bases, and 6 bases had no gene match. The CDR3 has 15 amino acids. The germline V gene encodes CDR1 KGHSH and CDR2 LQKENI. The chain's CDR3 is CASSPAGTANTEAFF. The CDR3 bases are TGTGCCAGCTCACCTGCCGGGACAGCAAACACTGAAGCTTTCTTT.

This rearrangement joins TRBV6-5 to TRBJ2-5; maybe TRBD1 (5 bases). Between the trimmed V and J ends, which lost 6 bases and 5 bases, there was a span of 13 bases. This CDR3 has 13 amino acids. Germline V lookup: CDR1 MNHEY, CDR2 SVGAGI. CDR3 protein: CASSQGLRETQYF. CDR3 nucleotide sequence: TGTGCCAGCAGCCAGGGTCTTCGGGAGACCCAGTACTTC.

The V and J genes are TRBV5-1 and TRBJ1-6, with 12 positions matching TRBD1. This CDR3 is 17 amino acids long. V shed 2 bases, J shed 6 bases, and the junction held 6 bases outside the gene matches. Germline-derived CDR1 and CDR2 are SGHRS and YFSETQ. The CDR3 sequence: CASSFAGQGALNSPLHF. The CDR3, as DNA: TGCGCCAGCAGCTTTGCGGGACAGGGGGCTCTTAATTCACCCCTCCACTTT.

CDR3 DNA sequence: TGTGCCAGCAGCAACCACGTACTAGCCCCCCTCGAGGAGACCCAGTACTTC. Encoded protein: CASSNHVLAPLEETQYF. The rearrangement links TRBV9 to TRBJ2-5, with D maybe TRBD2 (6 bases). Trimming pared 4 bases from V and 5 bases from J, leaving 24 bases between. The germline gives CDR1 SGDLS, CDR2 YYNGEE. This CDR3 has 17 residues.

This chain connects TRBV19 to TRBJ1-3; D is ambiguous. The CDR3 runs 13 residues. Germline V gene data show CDR1 as LNHDA and CDR2 as SQIVND (reference sequence). V gave up 7 bases and J gave up 4 bases, with 11 bases separating them. DNA of the CDR3: TGTGCCAGTACCACCACTAACGGAAACACCATATATTTT. Its translation is CASTTTNGNTIYF.

The J gene is TRBJ2-2, the V gene TRBV10-3; tentatively, D is TRBD2 (6 bases). V was pared by 0 bases and J by 6 bases, with 8 bases between. Germline V gene data show CDR1 as ENHRY and CDR2 as SYGVKD. The CDR3 has 14 residues. CDR3 region: CAISESWGAGELFF. CDR3 sequence (DNA): TGTGCCATCAGTGAGTCGTGGGGGGCCGGGGAGCTGTTTTTT.

The chain recombines TRBV2 with TRBJ1-1; D is possibly TRBD1 (5 bases). The CDR3 extends over 15 amino acids. Trimming shortened V by 4 bases and J by 4 bases, and 16 bases separated the two germline ends. The V gene's germline CDR1 is SNHLY and CDR2 FYNNEI. The CDR3, as DNA: TGTGCCAGCAGTGGCCTTGGAGGGGCGGTCACTGAAGCTTTCTTT. Translating it yields CASSGLGGAVTEAFF.

The V call is TRBV5-1, the J call TRBJ2-5, with D perhaps TRBD2 (6 bases). CDR1 and CDR2 from the germline V gene are SGHRS and YFSETQ. Trimming took off 0 bases at V and 7 bases at J, with 16 bases between the two ends. The CDR3 spans 15 residues. CDR3 region: CASSLAGHLGGTQYF. In DNA form, the CDR3 reads TGCGCCAGCAGCTTGGCCGGACACCTGGGGGGGACCCAGTACTTC.

This chain links TRBV25-1 with TRBJ2-1; TRBD2 is a possible D gene (6 bases). There are 12 residues in the CDR3. CDR1 is MGHDK, CDR2 SYGVNS, per germline. V shed 8 bases and J shed 6 bases, with 11 bases lying between them. CDR3 DNA sequence: TGTGCCAGCGGAGGGCGTAGCAATGAGCAGTTCTTC. Translating gives CASGGRSNEQFF.

The chain recombines TRBV6-4 with TRBJ2-2, with D uncertain. The V and J ends lost 4 bases and 1 base respectively, with 7 bases between them. Germline V gives CDR1 MRHNA, CDR2 SNTAGT. This CDR3 is built from 14 residues. The CDR3 sequence: CASSVEVNTGELFF. CDR3 in DNA: TGTGCCAGCAGTGTAGAAGTGAACACCGGGGAGCTGTTTTTT.

The V call is TRBV6-6, the J call TRBJ2-7; TRBD2 matches at 9 bases. The germline V gene encodes CDR1 MNHNY and CDR2 SVGAGI (reference sequence). The CDR3 extends over 17 amino acids. V gave up 5 bases and J gave up 3 bases; unmatched junction bases: 14. The CDR3 nucleotides read TGTGCCAGCAGTCGACGGATGGGCTATAGCGGGAGCTACGAGCAGTACTTC. Its protein product is CASSRRMGYSGSYEQYF.